This TCR beta chain was documented in a study of cytomegalovirus exposure and HLA in healthy donors. Study summary: The roughly 130 validation repertoires used the same platform as the roughly 670 first-cohort repertoires (as reported by a later analysis).

Per the germline V gene, CDR1 is MGHRA and CDR2 is YSYEKL. The V end lost 3 bases, the J end lost 5 bases, and 10 bases lay between the germline ends. The CDR3 loop spans 14 amino acids. Assay used: immunoSEQ multiplex PCR; TCRdb lists only in-frame clones, some missing. The data show fewer than 130,000 clones, roughly nine tenths seen once. Turning to this clone: The antigen remains undetermined. Within the sample, other DNA sequences also encode this same CDR3.

General observations from the study: Most sequenced TCRs were rare (though some public TCRs occurred in many donors).

The gene calls are TRBV4-1 and TRBJ2-2; possible D gene TRBD1, 6 bases. The specimen sequenced was PBMCs. This TCR was sampled from a young woman in good health and CMV-seronegative. Here the CDR3 reads CASSQGAGTGELFF. CDR3 sequence (DNA): TGCGCCAGCAGCCAGGGGGCAGGAACCGGGGAGCTGTTTTTT.